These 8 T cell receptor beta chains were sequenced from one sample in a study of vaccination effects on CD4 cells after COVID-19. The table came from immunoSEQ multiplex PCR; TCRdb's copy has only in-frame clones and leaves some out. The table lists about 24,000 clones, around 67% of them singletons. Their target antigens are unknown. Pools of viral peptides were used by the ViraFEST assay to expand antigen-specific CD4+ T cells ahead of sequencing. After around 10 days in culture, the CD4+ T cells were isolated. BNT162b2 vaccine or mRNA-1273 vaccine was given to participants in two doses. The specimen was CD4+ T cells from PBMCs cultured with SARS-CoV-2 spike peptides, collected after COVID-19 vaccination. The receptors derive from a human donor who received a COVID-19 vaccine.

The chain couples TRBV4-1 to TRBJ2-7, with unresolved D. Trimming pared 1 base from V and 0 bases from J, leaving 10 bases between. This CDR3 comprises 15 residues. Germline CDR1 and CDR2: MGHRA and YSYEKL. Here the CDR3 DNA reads TGCGCCAGCAGCCAAGTGCTCTGGAGCTCCTACGAGCAGTACTTC. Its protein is CASSQVLWSSYEQYF.

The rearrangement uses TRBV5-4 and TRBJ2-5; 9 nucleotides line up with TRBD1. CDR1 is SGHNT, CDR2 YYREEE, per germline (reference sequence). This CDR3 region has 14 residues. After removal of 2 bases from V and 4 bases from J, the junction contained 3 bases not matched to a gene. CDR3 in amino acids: CASSFRQGVETQYF. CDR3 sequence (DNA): TGTGCCAGCAGCTTTAGACAGGGGGTAGAGACCCAGTACTTC.

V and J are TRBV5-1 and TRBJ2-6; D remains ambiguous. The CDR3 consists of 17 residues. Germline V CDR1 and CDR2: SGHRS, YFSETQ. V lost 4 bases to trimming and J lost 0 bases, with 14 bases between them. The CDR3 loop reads CASSLRAVPSGANVLTF. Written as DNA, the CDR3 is TGCGCCAGCAGCCTCCGGGCAGTTCCCTCTGGGGCCAACGTCCTGACTTTC.

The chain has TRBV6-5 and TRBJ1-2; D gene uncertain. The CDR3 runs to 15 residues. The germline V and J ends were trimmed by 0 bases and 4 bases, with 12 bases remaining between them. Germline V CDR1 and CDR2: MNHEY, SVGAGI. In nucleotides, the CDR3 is TGTGCCAGCAGTTACTCAATCCCGGGGAGCTATGGCTACACCTTC. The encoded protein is CASSYSIPGSYGYTF.

The CDR3 nucleotides are TGTGCCAGCAGCCAGACAGGGAATAGCAATCAGCCCCAGCATTTT. It encodes CASSQTGNSNQPQHF. The chain couples TRBV7-9 to TRBJ1-5; 7 bases match TRBD1. The germline CDR1 and CDR2 sequences are SEHNR and FQNEAQ (reference sequence). The CDR3 covers 15 residues. Trimming at V came to 5 bases and at J to 0 bases, leaving 4 bases not matched to a gene. The variable domain in full, completed from reference TRBV7-9 and TRBJ1-5, reads DTGVSQNPRHKITKRGQNVTFRCDPISEHNRLYWYRQTLGQGPEFLTYFQNEAQLEKSRLLSDRFSAERPKGSFSTLEIQRTEQGDSAMYLCASSQTGNSNQPQHFGDGTRLSIL.

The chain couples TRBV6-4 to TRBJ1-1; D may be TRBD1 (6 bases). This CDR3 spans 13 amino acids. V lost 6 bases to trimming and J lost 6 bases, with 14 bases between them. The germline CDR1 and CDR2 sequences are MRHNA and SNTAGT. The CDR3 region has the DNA TGTGCCAGCAGATGGACAGAGGAATCTGAAGCTTTCTTT. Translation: CASRWTEESEAFF.

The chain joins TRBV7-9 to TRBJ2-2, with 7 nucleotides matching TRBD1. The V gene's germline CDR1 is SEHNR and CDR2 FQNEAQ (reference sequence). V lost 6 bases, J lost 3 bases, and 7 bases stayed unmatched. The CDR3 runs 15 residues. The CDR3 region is CASRPRQGYTGELFF. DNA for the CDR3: TGTGCCAGCAGGCCCCGACAGGGTTACACCGGGGAGCTGTTTTTT.

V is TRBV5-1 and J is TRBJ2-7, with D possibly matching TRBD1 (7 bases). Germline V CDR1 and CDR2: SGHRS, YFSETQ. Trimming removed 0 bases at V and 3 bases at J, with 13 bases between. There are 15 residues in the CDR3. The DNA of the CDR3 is TGCGCCAGCAGCTTGGAAGCAGGGGGAGGCTACGAGCAGTACTTC. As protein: CASSLEAGGGYEQYF.